By its share, the clone carrying this T cell receptor beta chain is medium-sized (0.01 to 0.1%). Its specificity is unknown. The sample belongs to a study of post-analysis software for immune sequencing data. Study at large: Relapsing-remitting, secondary progressive and progressive-relapsing multiple sclerosis courses were included.

Unique molecular identifiers were built into the TCR beta cDNA libraries. Input amounts of about 0.95 to 10 million T cells were used. These gave roughly 0.5 million cDNA molecules, so each molecule approximated one T cell. From the PCR reads, TCRdb called clonotypes with MiXCR, one entry per CDR3 protein. The table includes about 150,000 distinct CDR3 sequences, approximately 30% detected once. Germline V gives CDR1 SSHAT, CDR2 FNYEAQ (reference sequence). The CDR3 length is 13 residues. The V end was cut by 1 base, the J end by 4 bases, with 7 bases between. Whole-study results and caveats: When compared against controls, multiple sclerosis patients showed significantly lower normalized Chao1 diversity. Pronounced co-clustering by F measure was evident among identically batched samples. In patients, TRBV5-6, TRBV5-1 and TRBV20-1 belonged to four or five TRBV segments found more frequently than in controls.

Material: blood. The source of this sequence is a girl aged 5-17 years with multiple sclerosis. V is TRBV7-7 and J is TRBJ2-5; D unresolved. The CDR3 bases are TGTGCCAGCAGCTTAGGTCGGAGAGAGACCCAGTACTTC. Translating it yields CASSLGRRETQYF.